The clone carrying this T cell receptor beta chain was detected only once. What it recognizes is unknown. The sample is drawn from a study of blood T cells in healthy people across ages. Whole-study findings and limits: Samples with more naive T cells showed higher observed beta diversity.

Donation came from healthy Caucasian individuals in Russia who were aged about 6 to 95. Each donor's blood draw was 7.5 to 10 milliliters of peripheral blood. A J-beta primer mix and a sample-barcoded 5' primer were used in a second PCR of roughly 7 to 12 cycles. Every molecule of cDNA carried a tag from a template-switch adaptor with 12 random nucleotides. TCRdb itself ran the 5' RACE reads through MiXCR, one entry per CDR3 protein. The sample has about 780,000 distinct CDR3 sequences, around 50% seen once; the top ten hold roughly 18%. The CDR3 loop spans 12 amino acids. Germline V gene lookup returns CDR1 KGHSH and CDR2 LQKENI.

Sequenced input: blood. This clonotype originated in a man aged 80 or over in good health. V and J are TRBV18 and TRBJ2-4; D gene ambiguous. Near its end, the DNA agrees better with TRBJ2-7, so the J call may be wrong. CDR3 in DNA: TGTGCCAGCTCACCAGACGTGGGCGAGCAGTACTTC. This translates into CASSPDVGEQYF.